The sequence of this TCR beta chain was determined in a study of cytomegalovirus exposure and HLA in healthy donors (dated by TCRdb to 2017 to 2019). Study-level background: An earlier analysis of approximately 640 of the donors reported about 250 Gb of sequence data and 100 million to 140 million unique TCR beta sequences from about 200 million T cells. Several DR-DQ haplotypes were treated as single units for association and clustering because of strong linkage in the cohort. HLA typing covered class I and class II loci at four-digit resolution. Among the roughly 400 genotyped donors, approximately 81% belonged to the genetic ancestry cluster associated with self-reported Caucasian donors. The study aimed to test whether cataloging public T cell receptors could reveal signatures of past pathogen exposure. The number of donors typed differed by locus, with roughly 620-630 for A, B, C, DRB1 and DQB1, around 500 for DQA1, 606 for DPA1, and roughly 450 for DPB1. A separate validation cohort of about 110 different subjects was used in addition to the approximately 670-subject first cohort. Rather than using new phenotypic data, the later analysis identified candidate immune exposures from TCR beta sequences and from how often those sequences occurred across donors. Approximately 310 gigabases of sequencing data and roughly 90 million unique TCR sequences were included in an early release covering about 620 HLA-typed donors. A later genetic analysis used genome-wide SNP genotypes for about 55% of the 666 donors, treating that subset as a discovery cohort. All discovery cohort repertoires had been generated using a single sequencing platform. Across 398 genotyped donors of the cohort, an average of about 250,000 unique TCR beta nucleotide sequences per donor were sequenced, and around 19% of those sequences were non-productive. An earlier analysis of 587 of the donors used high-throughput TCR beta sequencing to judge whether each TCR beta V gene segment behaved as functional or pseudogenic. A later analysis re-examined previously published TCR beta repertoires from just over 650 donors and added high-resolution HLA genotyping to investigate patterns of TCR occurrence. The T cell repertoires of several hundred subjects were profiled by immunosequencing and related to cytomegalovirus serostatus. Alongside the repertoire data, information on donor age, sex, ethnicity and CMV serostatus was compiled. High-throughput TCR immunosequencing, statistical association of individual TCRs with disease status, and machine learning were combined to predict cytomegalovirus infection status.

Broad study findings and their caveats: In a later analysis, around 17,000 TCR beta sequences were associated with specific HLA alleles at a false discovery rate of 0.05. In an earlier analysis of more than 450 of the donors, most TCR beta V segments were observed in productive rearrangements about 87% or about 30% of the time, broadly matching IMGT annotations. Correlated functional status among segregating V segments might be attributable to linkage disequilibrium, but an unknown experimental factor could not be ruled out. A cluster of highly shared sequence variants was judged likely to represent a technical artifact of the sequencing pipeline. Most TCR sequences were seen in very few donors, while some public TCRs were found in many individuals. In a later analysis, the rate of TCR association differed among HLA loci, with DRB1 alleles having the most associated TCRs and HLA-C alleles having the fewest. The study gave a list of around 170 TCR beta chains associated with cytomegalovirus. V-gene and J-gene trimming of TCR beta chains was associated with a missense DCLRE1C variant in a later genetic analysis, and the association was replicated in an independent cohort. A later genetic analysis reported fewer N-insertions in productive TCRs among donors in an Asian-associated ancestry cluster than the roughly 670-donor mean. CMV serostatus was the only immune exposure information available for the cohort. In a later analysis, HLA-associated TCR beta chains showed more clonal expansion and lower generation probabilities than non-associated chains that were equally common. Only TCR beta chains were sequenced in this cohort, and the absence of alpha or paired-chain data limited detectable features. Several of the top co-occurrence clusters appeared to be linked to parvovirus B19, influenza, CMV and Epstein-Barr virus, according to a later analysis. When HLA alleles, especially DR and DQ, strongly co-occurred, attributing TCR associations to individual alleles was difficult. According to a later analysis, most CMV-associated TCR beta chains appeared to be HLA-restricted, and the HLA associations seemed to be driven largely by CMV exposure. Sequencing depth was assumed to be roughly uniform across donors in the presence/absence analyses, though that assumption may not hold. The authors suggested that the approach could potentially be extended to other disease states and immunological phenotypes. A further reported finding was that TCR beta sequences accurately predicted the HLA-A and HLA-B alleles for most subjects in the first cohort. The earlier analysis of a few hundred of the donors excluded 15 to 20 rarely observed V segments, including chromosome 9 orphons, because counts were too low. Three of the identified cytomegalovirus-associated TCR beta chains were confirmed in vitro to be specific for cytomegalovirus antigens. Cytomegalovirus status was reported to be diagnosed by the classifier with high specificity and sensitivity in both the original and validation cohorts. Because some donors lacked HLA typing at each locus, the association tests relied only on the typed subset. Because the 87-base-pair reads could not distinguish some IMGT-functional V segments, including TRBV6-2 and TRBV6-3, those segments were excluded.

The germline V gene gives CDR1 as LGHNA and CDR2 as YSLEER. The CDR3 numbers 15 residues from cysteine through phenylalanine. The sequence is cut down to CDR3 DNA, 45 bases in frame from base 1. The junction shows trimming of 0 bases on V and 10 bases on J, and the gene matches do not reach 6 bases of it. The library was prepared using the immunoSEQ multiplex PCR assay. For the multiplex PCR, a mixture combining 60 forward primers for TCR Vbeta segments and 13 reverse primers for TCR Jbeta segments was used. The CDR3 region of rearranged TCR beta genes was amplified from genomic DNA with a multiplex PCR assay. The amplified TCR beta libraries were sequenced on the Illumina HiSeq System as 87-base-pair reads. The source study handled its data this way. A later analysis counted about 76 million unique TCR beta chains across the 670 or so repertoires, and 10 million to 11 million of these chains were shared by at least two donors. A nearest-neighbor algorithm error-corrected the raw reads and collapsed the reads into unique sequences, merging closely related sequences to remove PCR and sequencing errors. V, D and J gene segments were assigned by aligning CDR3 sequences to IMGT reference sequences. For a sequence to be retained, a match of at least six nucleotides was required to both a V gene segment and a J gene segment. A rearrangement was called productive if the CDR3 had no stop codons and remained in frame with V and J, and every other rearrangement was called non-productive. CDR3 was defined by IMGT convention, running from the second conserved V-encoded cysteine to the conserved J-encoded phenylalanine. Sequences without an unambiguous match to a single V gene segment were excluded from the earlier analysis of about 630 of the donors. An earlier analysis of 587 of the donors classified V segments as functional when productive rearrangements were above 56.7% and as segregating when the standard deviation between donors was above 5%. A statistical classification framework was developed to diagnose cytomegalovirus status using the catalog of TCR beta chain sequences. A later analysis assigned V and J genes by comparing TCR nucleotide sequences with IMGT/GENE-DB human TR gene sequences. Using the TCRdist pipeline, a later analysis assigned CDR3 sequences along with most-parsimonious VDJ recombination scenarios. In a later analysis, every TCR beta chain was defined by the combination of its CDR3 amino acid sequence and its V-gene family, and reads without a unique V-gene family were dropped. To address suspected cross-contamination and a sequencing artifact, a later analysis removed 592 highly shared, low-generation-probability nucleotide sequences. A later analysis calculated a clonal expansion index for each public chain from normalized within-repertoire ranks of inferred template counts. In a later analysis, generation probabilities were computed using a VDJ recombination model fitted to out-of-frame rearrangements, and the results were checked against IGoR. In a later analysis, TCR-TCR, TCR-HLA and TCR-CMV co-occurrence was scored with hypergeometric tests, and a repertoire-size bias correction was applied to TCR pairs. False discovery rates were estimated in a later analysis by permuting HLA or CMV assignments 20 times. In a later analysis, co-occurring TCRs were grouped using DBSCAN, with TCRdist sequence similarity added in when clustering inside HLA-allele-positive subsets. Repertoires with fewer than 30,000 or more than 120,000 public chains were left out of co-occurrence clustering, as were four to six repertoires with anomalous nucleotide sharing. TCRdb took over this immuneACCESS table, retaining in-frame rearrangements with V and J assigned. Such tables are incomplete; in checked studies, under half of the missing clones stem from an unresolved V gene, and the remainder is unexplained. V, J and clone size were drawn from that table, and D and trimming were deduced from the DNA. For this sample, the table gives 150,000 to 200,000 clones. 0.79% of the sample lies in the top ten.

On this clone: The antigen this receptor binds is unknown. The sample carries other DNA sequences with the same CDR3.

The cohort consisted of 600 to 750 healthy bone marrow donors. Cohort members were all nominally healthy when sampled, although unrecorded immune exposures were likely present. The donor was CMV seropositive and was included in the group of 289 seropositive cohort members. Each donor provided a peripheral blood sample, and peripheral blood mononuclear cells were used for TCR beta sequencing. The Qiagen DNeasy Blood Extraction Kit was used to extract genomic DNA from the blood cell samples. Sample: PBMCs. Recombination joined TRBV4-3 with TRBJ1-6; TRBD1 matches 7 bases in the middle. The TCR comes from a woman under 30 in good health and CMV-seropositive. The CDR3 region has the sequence CASSQDRQGGSPLHF. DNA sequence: TGCGCCAGCAGCCAAGATCGACAGGGTGGGTCACCCCTCCACTTT.